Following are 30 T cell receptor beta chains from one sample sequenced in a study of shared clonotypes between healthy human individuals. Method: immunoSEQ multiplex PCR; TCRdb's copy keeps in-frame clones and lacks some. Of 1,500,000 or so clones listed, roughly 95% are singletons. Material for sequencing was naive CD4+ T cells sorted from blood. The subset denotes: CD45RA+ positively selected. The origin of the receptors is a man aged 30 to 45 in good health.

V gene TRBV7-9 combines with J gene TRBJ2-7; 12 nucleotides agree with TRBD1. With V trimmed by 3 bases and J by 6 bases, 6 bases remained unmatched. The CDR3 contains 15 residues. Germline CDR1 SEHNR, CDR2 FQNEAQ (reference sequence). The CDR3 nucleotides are TGTGCCAGCAGCTTCGGCGGGACAGGGGGCGCCGAGCAGTACTTC. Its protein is CASSFGGTGGAEQYF.

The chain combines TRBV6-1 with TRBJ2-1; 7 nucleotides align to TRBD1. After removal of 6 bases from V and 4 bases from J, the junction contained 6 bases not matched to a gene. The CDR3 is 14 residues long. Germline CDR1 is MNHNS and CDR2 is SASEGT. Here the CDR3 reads CASRDPGQYNEQFF. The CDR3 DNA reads TGTGCCAGCAGGGACCCGGGACAGTACAATGAGCAGTTCTTC.

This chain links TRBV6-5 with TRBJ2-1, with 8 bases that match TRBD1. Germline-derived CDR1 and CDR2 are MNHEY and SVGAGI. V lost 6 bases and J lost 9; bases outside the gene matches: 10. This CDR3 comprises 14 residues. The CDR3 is CASRRDGQGGEQFF. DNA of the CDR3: TGTGCCAGCAGGCGCGACGGACAGGGCGGTGAGCAGTTCTTC.

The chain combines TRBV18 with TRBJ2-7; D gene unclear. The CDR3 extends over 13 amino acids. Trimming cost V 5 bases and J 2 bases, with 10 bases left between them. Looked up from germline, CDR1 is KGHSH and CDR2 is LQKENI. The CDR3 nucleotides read TGTGCCAGCTCAGACGGCCGGCCCTACGAGCAGTACTTC. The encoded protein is CASSDGRPYEQYF.

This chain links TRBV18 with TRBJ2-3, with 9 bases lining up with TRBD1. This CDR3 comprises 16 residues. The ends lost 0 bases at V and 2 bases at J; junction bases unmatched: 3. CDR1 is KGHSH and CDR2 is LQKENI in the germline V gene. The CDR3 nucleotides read TGTGCCAGCTCACCACCGGGACAGGGTTTCACAGATACGCAGTATTTT. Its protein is CASSPPGQGFTDTQYF.

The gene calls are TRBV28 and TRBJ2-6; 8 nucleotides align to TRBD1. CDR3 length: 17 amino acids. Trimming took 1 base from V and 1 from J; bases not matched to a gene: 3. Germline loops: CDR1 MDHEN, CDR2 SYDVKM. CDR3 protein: CASSLSGQGSGANVLTF. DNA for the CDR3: TGTGCCAGCAGTTTATCCGGACAGGGTTCTGGGGCCAACGTCCTGACTTTC. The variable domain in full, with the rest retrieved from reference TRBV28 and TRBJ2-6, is DVKVTQSSRYLVKRTGEKVFLECVQDMDHENMFWYRQDPGLGLRLIYFSYDVKMKEKGDIPEGYSVSREKKERFSLILESASTNQTSMYLCASSLSGQGSGANVLTFGAGSRLTVL.

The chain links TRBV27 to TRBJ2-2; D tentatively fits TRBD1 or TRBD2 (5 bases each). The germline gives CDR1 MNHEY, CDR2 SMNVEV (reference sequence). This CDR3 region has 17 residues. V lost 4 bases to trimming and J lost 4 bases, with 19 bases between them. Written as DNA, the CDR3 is TGTGCCAGCAGTTCAATCCCCTCGGGACGGATCACCGGGGAGCTGTTTTTT. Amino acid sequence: CASSSIPSGRITGELFF.

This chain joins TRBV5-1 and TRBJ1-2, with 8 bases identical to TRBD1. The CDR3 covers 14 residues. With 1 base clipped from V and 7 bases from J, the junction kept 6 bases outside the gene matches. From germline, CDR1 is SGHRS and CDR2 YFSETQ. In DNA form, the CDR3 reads TGCGCCAGCAGCTTGTGGGGACAGGCTATTGGCTACACCTTC. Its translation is CASSLWGQAIGYTF.

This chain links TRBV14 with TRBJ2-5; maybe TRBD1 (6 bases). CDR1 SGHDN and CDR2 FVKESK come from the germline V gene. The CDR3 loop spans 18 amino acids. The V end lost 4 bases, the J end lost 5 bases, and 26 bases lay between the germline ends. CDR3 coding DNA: TGTGCCAGCAGCCCTCCTACACCGGGACAAAAAATTGAGGAGACCCAGTACTTC. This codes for CASSPPTPGQKIEETQYF.

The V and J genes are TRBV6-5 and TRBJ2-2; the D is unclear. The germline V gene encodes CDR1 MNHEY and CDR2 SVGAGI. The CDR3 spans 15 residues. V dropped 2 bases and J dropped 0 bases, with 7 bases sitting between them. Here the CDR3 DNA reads TGTGCCAGCAGTTACGGGTACGCGAACACCGGGGAGCTGTTTTTT. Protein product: CASSYGYANTGELFF.

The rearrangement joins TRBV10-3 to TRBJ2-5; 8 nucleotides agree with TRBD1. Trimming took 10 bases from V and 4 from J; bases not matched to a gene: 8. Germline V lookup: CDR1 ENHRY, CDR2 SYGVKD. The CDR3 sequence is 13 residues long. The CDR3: CASTGGGVETQYF. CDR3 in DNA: TGTGCCAGCACAGGGGGTGGAGTAGAGACCCAGTACTTC.

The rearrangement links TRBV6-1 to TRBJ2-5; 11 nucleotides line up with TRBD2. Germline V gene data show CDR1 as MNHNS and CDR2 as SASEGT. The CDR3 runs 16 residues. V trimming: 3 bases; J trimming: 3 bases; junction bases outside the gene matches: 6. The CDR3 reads CASSDLAGGLKETQYF. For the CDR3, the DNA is TGTGCCAGCAGTGACCTAGCGGGAGGTCTAAAAGAGACCCAGTACTTC.

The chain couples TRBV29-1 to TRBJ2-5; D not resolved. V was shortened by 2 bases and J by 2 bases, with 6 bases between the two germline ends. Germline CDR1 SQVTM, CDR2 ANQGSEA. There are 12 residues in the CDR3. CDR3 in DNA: TGCAGCGTTGAAACCTTTCAAGAGACCCAGTACTTC. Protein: CSVETFQETQYF.

The CDR3 loop is CASSLAGLAGGSYNEQFF. The CDR3 DNA is TGCGCCAGCAGCTTGGCCGGACTAGCGGGTGGGTCCTACAATGAGCAGTTCTTC. The chain couples TRBV5-1 to TRBJ2-1; 11 positions agree with TRBD2. The CDR3 is 18 amino acids. V gave up 0 bases and J gave up 1 base; unmatched junction bases: 6. Germline V gene lookup returns CDR1 SGHRS and CDR2 YFSETQ.

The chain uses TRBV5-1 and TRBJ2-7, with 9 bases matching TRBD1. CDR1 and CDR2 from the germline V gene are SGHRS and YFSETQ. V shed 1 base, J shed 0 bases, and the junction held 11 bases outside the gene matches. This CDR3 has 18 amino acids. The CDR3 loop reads CASSLIGSGTGNSYEQYF. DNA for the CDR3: TGCGCCAGCAGCTTGATTGGCTCCGGGACAGGGAACTCCTACGAGCAGTACTTC.

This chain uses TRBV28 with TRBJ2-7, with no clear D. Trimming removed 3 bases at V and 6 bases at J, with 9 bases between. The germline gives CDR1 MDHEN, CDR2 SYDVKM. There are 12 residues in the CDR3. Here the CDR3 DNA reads TGTGCCAGCAGTTTTTGGCGCGCCGAGCAGTACTTC. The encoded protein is CASSFWRAEQYF.

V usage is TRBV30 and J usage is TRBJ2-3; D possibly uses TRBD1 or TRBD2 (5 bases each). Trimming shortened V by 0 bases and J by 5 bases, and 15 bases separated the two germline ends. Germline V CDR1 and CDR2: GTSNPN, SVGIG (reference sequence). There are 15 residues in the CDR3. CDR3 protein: CAWSVEGTRGDTQYF. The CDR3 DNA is TGTGCCTGGAGTGTCGAGGGGACGAGGGGAGATACGCAGTATTTT.

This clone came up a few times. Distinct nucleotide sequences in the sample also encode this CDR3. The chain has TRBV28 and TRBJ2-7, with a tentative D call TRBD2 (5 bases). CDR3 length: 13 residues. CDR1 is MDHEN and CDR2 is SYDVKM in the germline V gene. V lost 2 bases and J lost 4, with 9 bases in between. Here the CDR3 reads CASSLRGLYEQYF. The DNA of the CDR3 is TGTGCCAGCAGTTTACGGGGTCTGTACGAGCAGTACTTC. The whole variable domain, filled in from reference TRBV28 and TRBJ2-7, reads DVKVTQSSRYLVKRTGEKVFLECVQDMDHENMFWYRQDPGLGLRLIYFSYDVKMKEKGDIPEGYSVSREKKERFSLILESASTNQTSMYLCASSLRGLYEQYFGPGTRLTVT.

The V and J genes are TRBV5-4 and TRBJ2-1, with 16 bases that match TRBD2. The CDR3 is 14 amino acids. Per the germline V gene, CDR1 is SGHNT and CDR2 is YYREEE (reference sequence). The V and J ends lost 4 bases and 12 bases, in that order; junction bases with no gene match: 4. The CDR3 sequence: CASSPGLAGGSQFF. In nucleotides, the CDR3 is TGTGCCAGCAGCCCGGGACTAGCGGGAGGGTCGCAGTTCTTC.

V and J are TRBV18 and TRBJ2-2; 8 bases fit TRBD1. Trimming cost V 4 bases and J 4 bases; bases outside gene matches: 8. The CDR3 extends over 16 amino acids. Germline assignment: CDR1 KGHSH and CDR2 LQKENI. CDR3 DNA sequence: TGTGCCAGCTCACAGGCAGGGGGCCGGGCCACCGGGGAGCTGTTTTTT. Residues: CASSQAGGRATGELFF.

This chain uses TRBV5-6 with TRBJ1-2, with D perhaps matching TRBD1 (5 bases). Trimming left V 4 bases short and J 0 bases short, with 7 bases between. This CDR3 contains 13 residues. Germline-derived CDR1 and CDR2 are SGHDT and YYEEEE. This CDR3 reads CASSEGPNYGYTF. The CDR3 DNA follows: TGTGCCAGCAGCGAGGGACCTAACTATGGCTACACCTTC.

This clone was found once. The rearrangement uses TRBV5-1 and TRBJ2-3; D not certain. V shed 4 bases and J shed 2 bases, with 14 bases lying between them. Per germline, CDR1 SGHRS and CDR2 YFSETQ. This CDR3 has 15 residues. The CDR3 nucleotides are TGCGCCAGCAGCCCAAGGACCCCTGACACAGATACGCAGTATTTT. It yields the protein CASSPRTPDTDTQYF.

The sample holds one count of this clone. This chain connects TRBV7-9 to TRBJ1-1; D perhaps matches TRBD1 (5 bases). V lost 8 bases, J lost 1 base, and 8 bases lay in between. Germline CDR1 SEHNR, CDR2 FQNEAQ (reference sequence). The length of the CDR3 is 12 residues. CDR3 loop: CASGGQNTEAFF. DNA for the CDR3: TGTGCCAGCGGTGGACAGAACACTGAAGCTTTCTTT.

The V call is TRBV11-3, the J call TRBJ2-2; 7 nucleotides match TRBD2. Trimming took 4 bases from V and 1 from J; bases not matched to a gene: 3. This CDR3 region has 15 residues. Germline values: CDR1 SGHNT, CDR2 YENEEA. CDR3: CASSSGLRNTGELFF. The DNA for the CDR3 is TGTGCCAGCAGCTCGGGACTACGGAACACCGGGGAGCTGTTTTTT.

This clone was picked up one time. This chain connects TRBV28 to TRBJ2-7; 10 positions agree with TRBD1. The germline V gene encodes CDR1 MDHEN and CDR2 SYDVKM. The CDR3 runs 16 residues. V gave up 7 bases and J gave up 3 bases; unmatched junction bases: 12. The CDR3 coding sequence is TGTGCCAGCAACGGAATGGGGACAGGGGTGGGCTACGAGCAGTACTTC. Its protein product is CASNGMGTGVGYEQYF.

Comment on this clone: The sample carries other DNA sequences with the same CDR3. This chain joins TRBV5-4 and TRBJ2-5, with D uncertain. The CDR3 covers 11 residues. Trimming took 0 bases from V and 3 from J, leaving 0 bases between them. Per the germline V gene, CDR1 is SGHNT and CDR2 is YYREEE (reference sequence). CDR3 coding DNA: TGTGCCAGCAGCTTGGAAGAGACCCAGTACTTC. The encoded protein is CASSLEETQYF.

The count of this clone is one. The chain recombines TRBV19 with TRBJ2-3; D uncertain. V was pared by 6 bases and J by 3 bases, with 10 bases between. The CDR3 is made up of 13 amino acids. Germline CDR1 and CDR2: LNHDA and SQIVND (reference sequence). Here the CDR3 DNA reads TGTGCCAGTAGCCATAAGACTACAGATACGCAGTATTTT. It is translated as CASSHKTTDTQYF.

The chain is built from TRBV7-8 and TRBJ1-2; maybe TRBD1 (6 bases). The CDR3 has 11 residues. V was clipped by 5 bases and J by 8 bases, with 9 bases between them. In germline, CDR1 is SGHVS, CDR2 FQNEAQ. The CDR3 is CASSNREGYTF. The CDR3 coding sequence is TGTGCCAGCAGCAACAGGGAGGGCTACACCTTC.

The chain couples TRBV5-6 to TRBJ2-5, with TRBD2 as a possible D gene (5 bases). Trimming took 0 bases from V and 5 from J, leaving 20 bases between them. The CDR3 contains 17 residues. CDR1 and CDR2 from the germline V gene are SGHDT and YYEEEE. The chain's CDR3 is CASSLGERSWELETQYF. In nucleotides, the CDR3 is TGTGCCAGCAGCTTGGGGGAGCGCAGCTGGGAGTTGGAGACCCAGTACTTC.

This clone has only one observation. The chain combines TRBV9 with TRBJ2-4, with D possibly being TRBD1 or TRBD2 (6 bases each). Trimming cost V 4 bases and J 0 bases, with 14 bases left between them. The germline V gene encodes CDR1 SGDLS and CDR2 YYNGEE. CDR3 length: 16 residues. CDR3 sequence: CASSRGELRAKNIQYF. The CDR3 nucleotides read TGTGCCAGCAGCAGGGGGGAATTAAGAGCCAAAAACATTCAGTACTTC.